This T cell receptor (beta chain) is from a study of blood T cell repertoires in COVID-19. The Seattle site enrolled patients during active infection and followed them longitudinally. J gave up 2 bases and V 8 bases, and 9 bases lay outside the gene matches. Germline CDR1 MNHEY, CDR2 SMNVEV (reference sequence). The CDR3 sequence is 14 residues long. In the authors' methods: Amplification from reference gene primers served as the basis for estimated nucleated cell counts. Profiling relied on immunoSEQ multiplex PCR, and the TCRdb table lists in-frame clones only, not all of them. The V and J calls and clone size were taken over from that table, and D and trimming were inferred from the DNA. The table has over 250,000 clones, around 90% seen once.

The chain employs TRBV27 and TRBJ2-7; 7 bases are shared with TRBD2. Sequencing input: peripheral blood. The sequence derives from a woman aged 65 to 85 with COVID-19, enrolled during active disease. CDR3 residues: CASGLLAKPYEQYF. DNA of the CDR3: TGTGCCAGCGGCTTACTAGCGAAGCCCTACGAGCAGTACTTC.